This record looks at one TCR beta chain sequence and its context. This sample is part of a study of T cell responses to AZD1222 COVID-19 vaccine. The data were produced by immunoSEQ multiplex PCR, yet TCRdb's version contains in-frame clones alone and is incomplete. This sample carries 90,000 or so clones, 89% of them seen once, and the ten largest clones take 5.5%. The CDR3 contains 12 residues. Trimming stripped 6 bases from V and 2 bases from J, with 7 bases between. The germline V gene has CDR1 MNHEY and CDR2 SVGAGI. The chain uses TRBV6-5 and TRBJ1-1; D is uncertain. The sequenced sample was peripheral blood, obtained 28 days after the second AZD1222 dose. The clonotype comes from an adult who received the AZD1222 COVID-19 vaccine. The CDR3 reads CASSGPNTEAFF. The CDR3 coding sequence is TGTGCCAGCAGCGGACCTAACACTGAAGCTTTCTTT.